The entry that follows covers one T cell receptor (beta chain) sequence. Its antigen remains unidentified. The V end was cut by 6 bases, the J end by 0 bases, with 14 bases between. Germline CDR1 reads MNHNS; CDR2 reads SASEGT. The CDR3 extends over 15 amino acids. Samples underwent the assay at deep level. Every subset had its genomic DNA shared out evenly among several immunoSEQ plates. Repertoires were generated with immunoSEQ multiplex PCR, while TCRdb's copy carries only in-frame clones and drops some. This table holds roughly 500,000 clones, 65% to 85% found once. These data originate in a study of shared clonotypes between healthy human individuals. Regarding the study as a whole: Expectations were that clonotype sharing among donors would be affected by sequencing depth.

Donors were healthy HIV-negative adults without recent acute infections or vaccinations. This TCR was sampled from a woman aged 40 to 50 in good health. Some clones in this sample may be carry-over from other donors' samples. The J gene is TRBJ1-2, the V gene TRBV6-1; D unclear. What was sequenced was PBMCs. This CDR3 is CASRKDRNTNYGYTF. CDR3 sequence (DNA): TGTGCCAGCAGAAAGGACCGAAATACTAACTATGGCTACACCTTC.